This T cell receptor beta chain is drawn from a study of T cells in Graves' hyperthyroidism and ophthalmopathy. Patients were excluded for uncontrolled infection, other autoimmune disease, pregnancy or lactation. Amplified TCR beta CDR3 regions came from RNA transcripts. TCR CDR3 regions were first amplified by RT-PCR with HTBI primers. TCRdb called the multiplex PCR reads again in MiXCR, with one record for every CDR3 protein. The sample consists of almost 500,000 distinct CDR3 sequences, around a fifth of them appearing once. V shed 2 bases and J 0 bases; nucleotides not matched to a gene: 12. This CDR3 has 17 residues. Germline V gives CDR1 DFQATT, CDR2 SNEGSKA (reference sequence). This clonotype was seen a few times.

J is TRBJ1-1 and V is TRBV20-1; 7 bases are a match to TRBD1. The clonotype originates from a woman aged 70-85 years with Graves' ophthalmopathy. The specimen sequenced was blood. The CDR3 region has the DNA TGCAGTGCTAGACTACACCGGGACAGACCGATGAACACTGAAGCTTTCTTT. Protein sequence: CSARLHRDRPMNTEAFF.